This TCR beta chain came from a study of shared clonotypes between healthy human individuals. Only CD45RO-negative cells positively selected for CCR7 counted as naive CD8 cells, so terminally differentiated effector memory CD45RA+ cells were excluded. Healthy and HIV-negative, the adult donors had no recent acute infections or vaccinations. Study outcomes and limitations: The small donor group covered limited genetic and exposure diversity.

The CDR3 has 14 residues. Germline V lookup: CDR1 SNHLY, CDR2 FYNNEI. V dropped 3 bases and J dropped 5; count of bases not matched to a gene: 4. TCRdb's copy holds only in-frame clones and misses some; the assay was immunoSEQ multiplex PCR. The sample shows around 560,000 clones, roughly 96% of them seen only once. This clone was found once. Its cognate antigen is unknown. This receptor was identified in a woman aged 25-40 years in good health. The chain employs TRBV2 and TRBJ1-5, with 7 bases matching TRBD1. Sequenced sample: naive CD8+ T cells sorted from blood. CDR3: CASSDGQAHQPQHF. The CDR3 DNA follows: TGTGCCAGCAGTGATGGACAGGCGCATCAGCCCCAGCATTTT.